The 21 T cell receptor beta chains reported below all come from one sample, sequenced in a study of cytomegalovirus exposure and HLA in healthy donors. In the PCR, 60 Vbeta and 13 Jbeta primers were used. Generated by immunoSEQ multiplex PCR, the TCRdb table keeps only in-frame clones and is missing some. The sample holds roughly 150,000 clones, around four fifths seen once. Sequenced sample: PBMCs. Receptor source: a male donor in good health and CMV-seronegative.

The chain combines TRBV30 with TRBJ1-4; D unresolved. The CDR3 covers 14 residues. Germline CDR1 and CDR2: GTSNPN and SVGIG (reference sequence). Trimming removed 7 bases from V and 4 bases from J, with 16 bases in between. CDR3 sequence: CASSAGHLNEKLFF. DNA for the CDR3: TGTGCCTCCTCCGCAGGTCACCTTAATGAAAAACTGTTTTTT.

The chain links TRBV15 to TRBJ1-6, with 8 bases aligning to TRBD1. The CDR3 spans 17 residues. With V trimmed by 0 bases and J by 10 bases, 11 bases remained unmatched. Germline V lookup: CDR1 LNHNV, CDR2 YYDKDF (reference sequence). The CDR3 region is CATSRDPWTGTGSPLHF. CDR3 nucleotide sequence: TGTGCCACCAGCAGAGATCCGTGGACAGGGACGGGCTCACCCCTCCACTTT.

The rearrangement joins TRBV9 to TRBJ2-3, with 7 bases identical to TRBD1. After removal of 6 bases from V and 2 bases from J, the junction contained 3 bases not matched to a gene. The germline V gene has CDR1 SGDLS and CDR2 YYNGEE. This CDR3 is 13 amino acids long. CDR3 DNA sequence: TGTGCCAGCATGGGACAGCTCACAGATACGCAGTATTTT. This sequence encodes CASMGQLTDTQYF.

This chain links TRBV5-4 with TRBJ1-1; no firm D call. The CDR3 covers 15 residues. V was pared by 4 bases and J by 1 base, with 14 bases between. From germline, CDR1 is SGHNT and CDR2 YYREEE (reference sequence). CDR3 in DNA: TGTGCCAGCAGCCCCTCGTCCAACGGGAACACTGAAGCTTTCTTT. Amino acid sequence: CASSPSSNGNTEAFF. The whole variable domain, filled in from reference TRBV5-4 and TRBJ1-1, reads ETGVTQSPTHLIKTRGQQVTLRCSSQSGHNTVSWYQQALGQGPQFIFQYYREEENGRGNFPPRFSGLQFPNYSSELNVNALELDDSALYLCASSPSSNGNTEAFFGQGTRLTVV.

The chain joins TRBV7-9 to TRBJ1-1; TRBD1 might be the D (5 bases). Germline V gene sequence: CDR1 SEHNR, CDR2 FQNEAQ (reference sequence). This CDR3 comprises 16 residues. V lost 5 bases and J lost 10, with 26 bases in between. The CDR3 DNA sequence: TGTGCCAGCAGCCCAACCCCCACCTACAGTGGGGCAGCAGCTTTCTTT. This sequence encodes CASSPTPTYSGAAAFF.

The rearrangement uses TRBV30 and TRBJ2-1; the D gene is possibly TRBD2 (6 bases). The germline V gene encodes CDR1 GTSNPN and CDR2 SVGIG (reference sequence). Trimming left V 4 bases short and J 10 bases short, with 14 bases between. The CDR3 covers 12 residues. The CDR3 DNA is TGTGCCTGGACTTGGGGGGATGGAGAGCAGTTCTTC. Residues: CAWTWGDGEQFF.

V is TRBV5-1 and J is TRBJ2-7; D is perhaps TRBD2 (5 bases). The CDR3 loop spans 14 amino acids. Germline CDR1 reads SGHRS; CDR2 reads YFSETQ. V was cut by 2 bases and J by 0 bases, with 9 bases left in between. CDR3 sequence (DNA): TGCGCCAGCAGCTTACAAACTAGCTCCTACGAGCAGTACTTC. This gives the protein CASSLQTSSYEQYF.

The chain uses TRBV19 and TRBJ2-2, with D possibly being TRBD1 (6 bases). V lost 10 bases and J lost 0, with 12 bases in between. There are 14 residues in the CDR3. Germline loops: CDR1 LNHDA, CDR2 SQIVND (reference sequence). The CDR3 bases are TGTGCCACCCAACAGGGACCGAACACCGGGGAGCTGTTTTTT. This translates into CATQQGPNTGELFF.

This sequence joins TRBV5-1 and TRBJ2-5, with 7 bases aligning to TRBD2. CDR1 and CDR2 from the germline V gene are SGHRS and YFSETQ. The CDR3 has 14 residues. The V and J ends lost 4 bases and 1 base, in that order; junction bases with no gene match: 4. The CDR3: CASSQRDSQETQYF. In DNA, the CDR3 is TGCGCCAGCAGCCAGCGGGACTCCCAAGAGACCCAGTACTTC.

V and J are TRBV18 and TRBJ2-7; tentatively, D is TRBD2 (6 bases). The germline CDR1 and CDR2 sequences are KGHSH and LQKENI. With 6 bases removed from V and 1 base from J, the gap between germline ends came to 10 bases. The CDR3 spans 13 residues. CDR3 sequence (DNA): TGTGCCAGCTCCCCCGGGGGATCCTACGAGCAGTACTTC. Translated: CASSPGGSYEQYF.

The chain links TRBV9 to TRBJ2-2, with 9 bases matching TRBD1. This CDR3 contains 16 residues. The trim removed 0 bases at V and 1 base at J, leaving 1 base unmatched. CDR1 and CDR2 from the germline V gene are SGDLS and YYNGEE. The CDR3 loop reads CASSVVTGGNTGELFF. The CDR3 coding sequence is TGTGCCAGCAGCGTAGTGACAGGGGGGAACACCGGGGAGCTGTTTTTT.

This chain links TRBV7-2 with TRBJ2-1, with a possible D match to TRBD1 (5 bases). V lost 3 bases to trimming and J lost 7 bases, with 13 bases between them. This CDR3 is built from 14 residues. Germline V gives CDR1 SGHTA, CDR2 FQGNSA. CDR3 coding DNA: TGTGCCAGCAGCTTTAAAAATAGGGGAAATGAGCAGTTCTTC. Translated: CASSFKNRGNEQFF.

The V call is TRBV6-6, the J call TRBJ1-5; 10 nucleotides agree with TRBD1. The CDR3 has 16 residues. V lost 7 bases and J lost 6; bases outside the gene matches: 12. Germline V lookup: CDR1 MNHNY, CDR2 SVGAGI (reference sequence). The CDR3 DNA sequence: TGTGCCAGCATCGAGGGAGGGACAGGGGTTCGTCAGCCCCAGCATTTT. The encoded protein is CASIEGGTGVRQPQHF.

The chain uses TRBV11-3 and TRBJ2-3; 13 nucleotides align to TRBD2. The CDR3 runs 17 residues. Germline-derived CDR1 and CDR2 are SGHNT and YENEEA. The V and J ends lost 6 bases and 2 bases, in that order; junction bases with no gene match: 8. The CDR3 here is CASSYGGLAGNTDTQYF. CDR3 nucleotides: TGTGCCAGCAGTTACGGGGGACTAGCGGGGAACACAGATACGCAGTATTTT.

The V and J genes are TRBV29-1 and TRBJ2-1; 7 nucleotides align to TRBD1. With V trimmed by 5 bases and J by 4 bases, 8 bases remained unmatched. The V gene's germline CDR1 is SQVTM and CDR2 ANQGSEA. The CDR3 covers 14 residues. The DNA for the CDR3 is TGCAGCGTTAGGACAGGACGGGGATACAATGAGCAGTTCTTC. Its translation: CSVRTGRGYNEQFF.

V is TRBV28 and J is TRBJ2-3, with 14 bases identical to TRBD2. CDR3 length equals 17 residues. CDR1 MDHEN and CDR2 SYDVKM come from the germline V gene. The trim removed 8 bases at V and 6 bases at J, leaving 13 bases unmatched. This CDR3 is CASALYGLAGGRDTQYF. CDR3 in DNA: TGTGCCAGCGCCCTTTATGGACTAGCGGGAGGACGTGATACGCAGTATTTT.

This chain uses TRBV15 with TRBJ2-1, with D hard to call. Germline lookup yields CDR1 LNHNV and CDR2 YYDKDF (reference sequence). Deletions cut 5 bases from V and 4 bases from J, with 9 bases between. The CDR3 loop spans 13 amino acids. This CDR3 is CATSLLRYNEQFF. CDR3 nucleotides: TGTGCCACCAGCCTACTTAGATACAATGAGCAGTTCTTC.

V usage is TRBV6-6 and J usage is TRBJ2-1; possibly TRBD1 for D (6 bases). Germline CDR1 reads MNHNY; CDR2 reads SVGAGI (reference sequence). V was cut by 0 bases and J by 6 bases, with 12 bases left in between. This CDR3 has 15 residues. CDR3 sequence (DNA): TGTGCCAGCAGTTACTCGAGAACAGGGTCCAATGAGCAGTTCTTC. It yields the protein CASSYSRTGSNEQFF.

The rearrangement joins TRBV5-1 to TRBJ2-5, with D possibly matching TRBD2 (7 bases). V lost 4 bases and J lost 0, with 22 bases in between. Germline loops: CDR1 SGHRS, CDR2 YFSETQ. The CDR3 consists of 18 residues. The chain's CDR3 is CASSRGSARGGNQETQYF. The CDR3 DNA reads TGCGCCAGCAGCCGAGGATCAGCGAGGGGGGGAAACCAAGAGACCCAGTACTTC.

This rearrangement joins TRBV5-5 to TRBJ2-7; D perhaps matches TRBD1 (6 bases). The CDR3 covers 15 residues. Germline CDR1 and CDR2: SGHKS and YYEKEE (reference sequence). The ends were cut back, 0 bases at V and 3 bases at J, with 13 bases in the middle. CDR3 region: CASSLALSQGYEQYF. The CDR3 coding sequence is TGTGCCAGCAGCTTGGCTTTGTCACAGGGCTACGAGCAGTACTTC. The complete variable domain, with remaining parts taken from reference TRBV5-5 and TRBJ2-7, reads DAGVTQSPTHLIKTRGQQVTLRCSPISGHKSVSWYQQVLGQGPQFIFQYYEKEERGRGNFPDRFSARQFPNYSSELNVNALLLGDSALYLCASSLALSQGYEQYFGPGTRLTVT.

The V gene is TRBV18, the J gene TRBJ2-7; D is perhaps TRBD2 (5 bases). This CDR3 contains 15 residues. The germline V gene has CDR1 KGHSH and CDR2 LQKENI. Trimming removed 2 bases from V and 4 bases from J, with 15 bases in between. In DNA, the CDR3 is TGTGCCAGCTCACCAGACGCCCTTGGCGGGTACGAGCAGTACTTC. Its translation: CASSPDALGGYEQYF.